This record concerns one T cell receptor (beta chain) sequence. The record originates from a study of graft-versus-host responses after intestinal transplantation. Profiling relied on immunoSEQ multiplex PCR, and the TCRdb table lists in-frame clones only, not all of them. This sample has 15,000 to 25,000 clones; around 72% occur once, and the top ten carry about 7.3%. The V segment lost 0 bases and the J segment 4 bases; nucleotides outside the gene matches: 7. The length of the CDR3 is 17 residues. CDR1 and CDR2 from the germline V gene are SGHRS and YFSETQ. Tissue processing of the graft released intraepithelial and lamina propria lymphocytes from it.

J is TRBJ2-2 and V is TRBV5-1; 9 nucleotides agree with TRBD2. The TCR originated in a human patient who received an intestinal transplant, so some T cells may come from the graft donor. This material consisted of ileum tissue, taken about 21 days after intestinal transplant. The CDR3 DNA reads as TGCGCCAGCAGCTTGGATCGCGGGGGGGCGAGCACCGGGGAGCTGTTTTTT. Protein product: CASSLDRGGASTGELFF.